The source of this T cell receptor beta chain is a study of cytomegalovirus exposure and HLA in healthy donors. The PCR made use of 60 Vbeta and 13 Jbeta primers. Produced via immunoSEQ multiplex PCR; TCRdb's table is partial and in-frame only. There are approximately 200,000 clones in the sample; around 75% occur only once, and around 3.2% lies in the top ten. The CDR3 extends over 14 amino acids. The V end was cut by 2 bases, the J end by 0 bases, with 8 bases between. Looked up from germline, CDR1 is SGHKS and CDR2 is YYEKEE (reference sequence). General study points: The classifier, whose performance was assessed in both the original and validation cohorts, reportedly diagnosed cytomegalovirus status with high specificity and sensitivity. In a later analysis, several top co-occurrence clusters appeared linked to parvovirus B19, influenza, CMV and Epstein-Barr virus.

A remark on this clone: The antigen is unknown.

The specimen sequenced was PBMCs. V is TRBV5-5 and J is TRBJ2-5; maybe TRBD1 (5 bases). This sequence originates from a woman between 25 and 40 years old in good health and CMV-seropositive. The CDR3 protein is CASSFPDNQETQYF. DNA for the CDR3: TGTGCCAGCAGCTTCCCGGACAACCAAGAGACCCAGTACTTC.